This T cell receptor beta chain was sequenced in a study of T cell repertoires in cytomegalovirus infection. One entry per CDR3 protein, called by TCRdb with MiXCR from the reads. The repertoire includes about 230,000 distinct CDR3 sequences, roughly 22% of them detected once, and over 15% sits in the top ten. This clonotype has just a few counts. The sequence was collected from a human donor in good health (CMV status not recorded). Some clones in this sample may be carry-over from other donors' samples. Sample: CD8+ T cells from PBMCs.

CDR3 sequence reads: CASRRDSYEQYF. In DNA, the CDR3 is TGTGCCAGCAGAAGGGACTCCTACGAGCAGTACTTC. The chain recombines TRBV5-4 with TRBJ2-7, with D hard to call. V was trimmed by 5 bases and J by 0 bases, leaving 6 bases between them. The germline V gene has CDR1 SGHNT and CDR2 YYREEE (reference sequence). The CDR3 covers 12 residues.